The rows below give T cell receptor beta chains drawn from one sample of a study of T cells in Graves' hyperthyroidism and ophthalmopathy. TCRdb re-derived calls from the multiplex PCR reads in MiXCR, one entry per CDR3 protein. The table lists 190,000 or so distinct CDR3 sequences, roughly 18% of them singletons. The specimen was blood. The receptors were sampled from a man aged 35-49 years with Graves' hyperthyroidism. Both conserved end residues are part of each CDR3. The D gene is left open where the match is weak. The size entry is marked missing in some rows and otherwise reads once, few, many or a size class.

V gene: TRBV7-9
clone size: .
D gene: .
J gene: TRBJ1-2
CDR3 protein: CASSAPLAARDYGYTF
CDR3 DNA: TGTGCCAGCAGCGCCCCACTTGCTGCCAGAGACTATGGCTACACCTTC

V gene: TRBV7-9
clone size: .
D gene: TRBD1
J gene: TRBJ1-4
CDR3 protein: CASSSRTGGSEKLFF
CDR3 DNA: TGTGCCAGCAGCTCCCGGACAGGGGGTAGTGAAAAACTGTTTTTT

V gene: TRBV10-3
clone size: many
D gene: .
J gene: TRBJ2-5
CDR3 protein: CAISESIRGQETQYF
CDR3 DNA: TGTGCCATCAGTGAGTCGATTCGGGGACAAGAGACCCAGTACTTC

V gene: TRBV7-2
clone size: .
D gene: TRBD1
J gene: TRBJ2-5
CDR3 protein: CASSYLTGQETQYF
CDR3 DNA: TGTGCCAGCAGCTATTTGACAGGGCAAGAGACCCAGTACTTC

V gene: TRBV5-6
clone size: .
D gene: .
J gene: TRBJ1-2
CDR3 protein: CASSSWTVGYTF
CDR3 DNA: TGTGCCAGCAGCTCTTGGACAGTCGGCTACACCTTC

V gene: TRBV19
clone size: .
D gene: .
J gene: TRBJ2-3
CDR3 protein: CASKASATDTQYF
CDR3 DNA: TGTGCCAGTAAGGCTAGCGCAACAGATACGCAGTATTTT

V gene: TRBV15
clone size: .
D gene: .
J gene: TRBJ2-1
CDR3 protein: CATSRDHHEQFF
CDR3 DNA: TGTGCCACCAGCAGAGATCACCATGAGCAGTTCTTC

V gene: TRBV20-1
clone size: many
D gene: .
J gene: TRBJ2-6
CDR3 protein: CSGIGTSSGANVLTF
CDR3 DNA: TGCAGTGGAATAGGCACCAGCTCTGGGGCCAACGTCCTGACTTTC

V gene: TRBV29-1
clone size: few
D gene: .
J gene: TRBJ2-5
CDR3 protein: CSVKTDGETQYF
CDR3 DNA: TGCAGCGTTAAGACAGATGGTGAGACCCAGTACTTC

V gene: TRBV5-1
clone size: many
D gene: TRBD2
J gene: TRBJ2-7
CDR3 protein: CASSSGGGTYEQYF
CDR3 DNA: TGCGCCAGCAGCTCGGGGGGTGGGACCTACGAGCAGTACTTC

V gene: TRBV20-1
clone size: many
D gene: .
J gene: TRBJ1-5
CDR3 protein: CSARVGSGNQPQHF
CDR3 DNA: TGCAGTGCTAGAGTAGGGAGTGGCAATCAGCCCCAGCATTTT

V gene: TRBV7-2
clone size: .
D gene: TRBD1
J gene: TRBJ1-1
CDR3 protein: CASRSNAGTGGTEAFF
CDR3 DNA: TGTGCCAGCAGGTCCAACGCCGGGACAGGGGGCACTGAAGCTTTCTTT

V gene: TRBV6-1
clone size: few
D gene: .
J gene: TRBJ1-2
CDR3 protein: CASRPLLGFVGYTF
CDR3 DNA: TGTGCCAGCAGACCTCTGCTGGGGTTTGTGGGCTACACCTTC

V gene: TRBV5-1
clone size: many
D gene: .
J gene: TRBJ2-7
CDR3 protein: CASSRGTERSYEQYF
CDR3 DNA: TGCGCCAGCAGCCGGGGGACAGAAAGGTCCTACGAGCAGTACTTC

V gene: TRBV7-2
clone size: many
D gene: .
J gene: TRBJ2-3
CDR3 protein: CASSLKGGDTQYF
CDR3 DNA: TGTGCCAGCAGCTTAAAGGGGGGAGATACGCAGTATTTT

V gene: TRBV7-9
clone size: few
D gene: TRBD2
J gene: TRBJ2-2
CDR3 protein: CASSPPGAGTGELFF
CDR3 DNA: TGTGCCAGCAGCCCCCCGGGAGCGGGGACCGGGGAGCTGTTTTTT

V gene: TRBV28
clone size: many
D gene: .
J gene: TRBJ1-1
CDR3 protein: CASSFYSGPTEAFF
CDR3 DNA: TGTGCCAGCAGTTTCTATTCTGGCCCCACTGAAGCTTTCTTT

V gene: TRBV7-9
clone size: many
D gene: .
J gene: TRBJ2-7
CDR3 protein: CASSHMGGYEQYF
CDR3 DNA: TGTGCCAGCAGCCATATGGGGGGCTACGAGCAGTACTTC

V gene: TRBV20-1
clone size: few
D gene: TRBD2
J gene: TRBJ2-2
CDR3 protein: CSARDRGAGELFF
CDR3 DNA: TGCAGTGCTAGAGATCGGGGGGCCGGGGAGCTGTTTTTT

V gene: TRBV6-2/TRBV6-3
clone size: many
D gene: .
J gene: TRBJ2-5
CDR3 protein: CASSRASEETQYF
CDR3 DNA: TGTGCCAGCAGTAGGGCCAGCGAAGAGACCCAGTACTTC

V gene: TRBV7-8
clone size: many
D gene: .
J gene: TRBJ1-5
CDR3 protein: CASSLVPDSPQHF
CDR3 DNA: TGTGCCAGCAGCTTAGTGCCCGACAGCCCCCAGCATTTT

V gene: TRBV7-2
clone size: many
D gene: .
J gene: TRBJ2-2
CDR3 protein: CASSLPGELFF
CDR3 DNA: TGTGCCAGCAGCCTCCCCGGGGAGCTGTTTTTT

V gene: TRBV27
clone size: many
D gene: .
J gene: TRBJ1-3
CDR3 protein: CASSGSGLRGNTIYF
CDR3 DNA: TGTGCCAGCAGTGGCTCAGGGCTTCGTGGAAACACCATATATTTT

V gene: TRBV18
clone size: .
D gene: TRBD2
J gene: TRBJ2-3
CDR3 protein: CASSPWTSGGQDTQYF
CDR3 DNA: TGTGCCAGCTCACCATGGACTAGCGGGGGGCAAGATACGCAGTATTTT

V gene: TRBV28
clone size: few
D gene: .
J gene: TRBJ1-5
CDR3 protein: CASSWTTGQPQHF
CDR3 DNA: TGTGCCAGCAGTTGGACAACGGGGCAGCCCCAGCATTTT

V gene: TRBV14
clone size: .
D gene: TRBD1
J gene: TRBJ1-6
CDR3 protein: CASSGLSGTGGLFYNSPLHF
CDR3 DNA: TGTGCCAGCAGCGGCCTTTCCGGGACAGGGGGCCTTTTTTATAATTCACCCCTCCACTTT

V gene: TRBV27
clone size: many
D gene: .
J gene: TRBJ2-3
CDR3 protein: CASTLLGGSTDTQYF
CDR3 DNA: TGTGCCAGCACCCTCTTGGGGGGTAGCACAGATACGCAGTATTTT

V gene: TRBV5-5
clone size: .
D gene: TRBD1
J gene: TRBJ1-1
CDR3 protein: CASGTGTGGGNTEAFF
CDR3 DNA: TGCGCCAGCGGCACTGGGACAGGCGGAGGGAACACTGAAGCTTTCTTT

V gene: TRBV2
clone size: many
D gene: .
J gene: TRBJ1-5
CDR3 protein: CASSGGGEQPQHF
CDR3 DNA: TGTGCCAGCAGCGGGGGGGGGGAGCAGCCCCAGCATTTT

V gene: TRBV7-2
clone size: .
D gene: .
J gene: TRBJ2-1
CDR3 protein: CASSLAYGASYNEQFF
CDR3 DNA: TGTGCCAGCAGCTTAGCGTACGGGGCCTCCTACAATGAGCAGTTCTTC

V gene: TRBV29-1
clone size: .
D gene: TRBD1
J gene: TRBJ1-5
CDR3 protein: CSVAGTALNQPQHF
CDR3 DNA: TGCAGCGTTGCTGGGACAGCTCTTAATCAGCCCCAGCATTTT

V gene: TRBV3-1
clone size: .
D gene: .
J gene: TRBJ2-3
CDR3 protein: CASSQIPEGPTDTQYF
CDR3 DNA: TGTGCCAGCAGCCAAATTCCCGAAGGGCCCACAGATACGCAGTATTTT

V gene: TRBV12-3/TRBV12-4
clone size: .
D gene: .
J gene: TRBJ1-4
CDR3 protein: CASSSQSTGGRGRASEKLFF
CDR3 DNA: TGTGCCAGCAGTTCCCAGTCGACGGGAGGCAGGGGTAGGGCAAGTGAAAAACTGTTTTTT

V gene: TRBV6-5
clone size: .
D gene: .
J gene: TRBJ1-4
CDR3 protein: CASSYSYGANEKLFF
CDR3 DNA: TGTGCCAGCAGTTACTCTTACGGCGCTAATGAAAAACTGTTTTTT

V gene: TRBV18
clone size: many
D gene: TRBD1
J gene: TRBJ1-2
CDR3 protein: CASSPGPRDRGYGYTF
CDR3 DNA: TGTGCCAGCTCACCGGGACCCCGGGACAGGGGTTATGGCTACACCTTC

V gene: TRBV4-3
clone size: many
D gene: .
J gene: TRBJ2-4
CDR3 protein: CASSKTPLAKNIQYF
CDR3 DNA: TGCGCCAGCAGCAAAACGCCCCTAGCCAAAAACATTCAGTACTTC

V gene: TRBV20-1
clone size: many
D gene: .
J gene: TRBJ2-5
CDR3 protein: CSASSSVSGGTQYF
CDR3 DNA: TGCAGTGCTAGTTCATCCGTTTCTGGAGGAACCCAGTACTTC

V gene: TRBV5-1
clone size: many
D gene: TRBD2
J gene: TRBJ2-5
CDR3 protein: CASSPRTSGGQETQYF
CDR3 DNA: TGCGCCAGCAGCCCCAGGACTAGCGGGGGCCAAGAGACCCAGTACTTC

V gene: TRBV7-3
clone size: .
D gene: TRBD2
J gene: TRBJ2-7
CDR3 protein: CASSRLAGGSYEQYF
CDR3 DNA: TGTGCCAGCAGCCGACTAGCGGGGGGCTCCTACGAGCAGTACTTC